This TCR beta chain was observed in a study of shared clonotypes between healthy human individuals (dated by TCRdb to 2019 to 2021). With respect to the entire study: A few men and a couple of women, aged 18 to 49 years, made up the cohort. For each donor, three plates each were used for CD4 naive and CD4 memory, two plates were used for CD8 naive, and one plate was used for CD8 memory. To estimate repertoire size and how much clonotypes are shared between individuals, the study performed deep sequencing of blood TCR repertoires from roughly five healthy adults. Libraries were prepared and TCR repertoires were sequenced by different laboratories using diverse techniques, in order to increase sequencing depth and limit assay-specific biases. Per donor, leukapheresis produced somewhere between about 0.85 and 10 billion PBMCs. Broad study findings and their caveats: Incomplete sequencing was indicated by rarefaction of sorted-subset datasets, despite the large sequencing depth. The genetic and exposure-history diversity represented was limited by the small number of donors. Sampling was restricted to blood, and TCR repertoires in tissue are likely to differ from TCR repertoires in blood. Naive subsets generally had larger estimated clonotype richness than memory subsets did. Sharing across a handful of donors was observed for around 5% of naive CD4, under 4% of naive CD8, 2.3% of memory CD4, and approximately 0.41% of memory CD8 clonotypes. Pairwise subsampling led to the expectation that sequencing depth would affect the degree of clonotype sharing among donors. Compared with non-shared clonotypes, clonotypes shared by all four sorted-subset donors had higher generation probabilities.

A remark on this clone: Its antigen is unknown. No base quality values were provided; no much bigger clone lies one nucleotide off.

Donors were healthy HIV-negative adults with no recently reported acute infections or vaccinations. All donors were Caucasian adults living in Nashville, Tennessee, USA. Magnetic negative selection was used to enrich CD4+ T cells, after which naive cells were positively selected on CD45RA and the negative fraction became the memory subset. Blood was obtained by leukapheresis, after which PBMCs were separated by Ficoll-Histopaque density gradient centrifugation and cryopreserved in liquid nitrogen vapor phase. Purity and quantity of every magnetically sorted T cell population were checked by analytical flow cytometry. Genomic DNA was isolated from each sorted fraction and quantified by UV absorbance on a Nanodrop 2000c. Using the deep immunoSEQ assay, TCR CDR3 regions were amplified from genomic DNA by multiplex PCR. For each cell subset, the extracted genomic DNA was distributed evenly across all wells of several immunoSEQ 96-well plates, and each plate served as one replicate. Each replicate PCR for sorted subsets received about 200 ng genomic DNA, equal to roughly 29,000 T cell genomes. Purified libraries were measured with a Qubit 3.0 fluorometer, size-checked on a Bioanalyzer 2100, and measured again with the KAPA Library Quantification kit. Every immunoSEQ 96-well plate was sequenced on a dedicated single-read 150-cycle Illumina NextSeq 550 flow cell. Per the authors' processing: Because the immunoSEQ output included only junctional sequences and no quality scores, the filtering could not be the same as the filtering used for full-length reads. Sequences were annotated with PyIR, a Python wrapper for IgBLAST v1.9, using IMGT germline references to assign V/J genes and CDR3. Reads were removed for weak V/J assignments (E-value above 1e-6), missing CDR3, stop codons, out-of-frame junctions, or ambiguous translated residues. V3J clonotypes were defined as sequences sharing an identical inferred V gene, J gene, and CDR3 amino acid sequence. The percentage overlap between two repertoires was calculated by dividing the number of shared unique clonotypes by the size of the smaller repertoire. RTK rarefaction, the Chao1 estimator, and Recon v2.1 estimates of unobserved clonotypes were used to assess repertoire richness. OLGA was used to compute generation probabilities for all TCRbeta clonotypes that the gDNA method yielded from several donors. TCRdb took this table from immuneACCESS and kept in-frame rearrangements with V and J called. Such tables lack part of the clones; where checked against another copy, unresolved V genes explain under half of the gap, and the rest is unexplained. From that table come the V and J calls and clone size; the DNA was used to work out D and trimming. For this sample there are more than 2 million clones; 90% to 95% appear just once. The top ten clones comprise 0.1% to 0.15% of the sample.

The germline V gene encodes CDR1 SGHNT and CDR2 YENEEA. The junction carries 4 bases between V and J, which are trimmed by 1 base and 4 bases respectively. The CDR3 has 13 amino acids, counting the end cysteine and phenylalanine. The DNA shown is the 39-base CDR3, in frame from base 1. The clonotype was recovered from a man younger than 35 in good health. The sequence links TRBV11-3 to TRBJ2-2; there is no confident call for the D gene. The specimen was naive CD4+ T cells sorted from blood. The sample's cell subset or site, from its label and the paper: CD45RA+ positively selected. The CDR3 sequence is CASSLVGTGELFF. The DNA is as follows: TGTGCCAGCAGCTTAGTAGGCACCGGGGAGCTGTTTTTT.